This T cell receptor (beta chain) emerged from a study of blood T cell repertoires in COVID-19. Looking at the study overall: The samples span acute and convalescent COVID-19 from the United States, Italy and Spain. From T cells, B-cell-depleted T cells, or PBMCs came the material, which was cDNA or gDNA.

This clone was seen once. Other DNA sequences of this sample code for an identical CDR3. The length of the CDR3 is 14 residues. V shed 6 bases and J shed 0 bases, with 11 bases lying between them. From germline, CDR1 is SGHTA and CDR2 FQGNSA. Per the authors' pipeline: Nucleated cell number was recorded as an estimate derived from reference gene primer amplification. Profiled with immunoSEQ multiplex PCR; TCRdb holds only in-frame clones, not every one. The V and J calls and the clone size are those of that table, but D and trimming were determined from the DNA. The table records about 670,000 clones, 90% of them present only once.

The gene calls are TRBV7-2 and TRBJ1-2; D may be TRBD1 (6 bases). The source material was peripheral blood. The sequence came from a woman under 30 with acute or convalescent COVID-19. CDR3 in DNA: TGTGCCAGCAGTCTGGACAGAACTAACTATGGCTACACCTTC. Translating it yields CASSLDRTNYGYTF. The complete variable domain, with remaining parts taken from reference TRBV7-2 and TRBJ1-2, reads GAGVSQSPSNKVTEKGKDVELRCDPISGHTALYWYRQSLGQGLEFLIYFQGNSAPDKSGLPSDRFSAERTGGSVSTLTIQRTQQEDSAVYLCASSLDRTNYGYTFGSGTRLTVV.